This T cell receptor (beta chain) was retrieved from a study of blood T cell repertoires in COVID-19. Study context: Recovery among Cohort 3 donors was established by two negative PCRs, clearance, or symptom resolution. Acute and convalescent COVID-19 samples came from the United States, Italy and Spain.

TCRdb's table, derived via immunoSEQ multiplex PCR, lists solely in-frame clones and lacks some. Of some 180,000 clones listed, 79% were seen once; the top ten hold roughly 19%. Per germline, CDR1 SGHAT and CDR2 FQNNGV. Trimming removed 5 bases from V and 3 bases from J, with 17 bases in between. This CDR3 is built from 16 residues. This clonotype was obtained from a woman between 70 and 85 years old in a cohort exposed to, infected with or recovered from COVID-19 (not recorded which). The sequenced sample consisted of PBMCs or T cells enriched from blood (not recorded which). The V and J genes are TRBV11-2 and TRBJ2-1; D is uncertain. The CDR3 is CASSHRGVVGYNEQFF. In DNA, the CDR3 is TGTGCCAGCAGCCATCGTGGAGTAGTGGGCTACAATGAGCAGTTCTTC.